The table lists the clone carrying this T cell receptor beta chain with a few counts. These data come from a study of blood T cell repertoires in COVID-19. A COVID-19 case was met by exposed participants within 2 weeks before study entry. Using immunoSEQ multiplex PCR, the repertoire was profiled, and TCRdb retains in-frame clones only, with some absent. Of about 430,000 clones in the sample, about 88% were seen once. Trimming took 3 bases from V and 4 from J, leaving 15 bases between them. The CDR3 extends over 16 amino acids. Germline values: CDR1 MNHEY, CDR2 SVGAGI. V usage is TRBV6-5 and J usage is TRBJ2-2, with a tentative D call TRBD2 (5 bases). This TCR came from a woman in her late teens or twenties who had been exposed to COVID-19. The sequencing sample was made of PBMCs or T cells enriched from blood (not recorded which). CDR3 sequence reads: CASSYTALRGTGELFF. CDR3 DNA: TGTGCCAGCAGTTATACCGCCCTACGGGGCACCGGGGAGCTGTTTTTT.